A single sample is the source of the 27 T cell receptor beta chains below, sequenced in a study of T cell repertoires in cytomegalovirus infection. Each CDR3 protein is one row after TCRdb ran MiXCR on the reads. The table includes approximately 110,000 distinct CDR3 sequences, less than 55% detected once. These receptors lack a known antigen. The sample consisted of CD8+ T cells from cultured PBMCs, taken from culture after CMV antigen stimulation. The receptors here all came from a human donor in good health (CMV status not recorded). Some clones in this sample may be carry-over from other donors' samples.

The V and J genes are TRBV6-2 or TRBV6-3 and TRBJ2-3; TRBD2 agrees at 11 bases. The V gene's germline CDR1 is MNHEY and CDR2 SVGEGT. The V segment lost 5 bases and the J segment 6 bases; nucleotides outside the gene matches: 7. The CDR3 runs 15 residues. CDR3 sequence reads: CASSTLAGALDTQYF. For the CDR3, the DNA is TGTGCCAGCAGTACACTAGCGGGGGCACTTGATACGCAGTATTTT.

The CDR3 spells CASSRSGTDHYNEQFF. Here the CDR3 DNA reads TGTGCCAGCAGCCGATCCGGGACAGACCACTACAATGAGCAGTTCTTC. This rearrangement joins TRBV27 to TRBJ2-1, with TRBD1 matching over 7 bases. The CDR3 spans 16 residues. V lost 6 bases, J lost 3 bases, and 11 bases stayed unmatched. Germline CDR1 and CDR2: MNHEY and SMNVEV (reference sequence).

This clonotype was seen a handful of times. The rearrangement uses TRBV25-1 and TRBJ1-1; tentative D call: TRBD1 (5 bases). Trimming removed 1 base at V and 4 bases at J, with 7 bases between. The CDR3 sequence is 13 residues long. Germline CDR1 and CDR2: MGHDK and SYGVNS. CDR3 bases: TGTGCCAGCAGTGAATCGGGGGGCACTGAAGCTTTCTTT. The encoded protein is CASSESGGTEAFF.

The chain carries TRBV7-6 and TRBJ2-1; 9 bases match TRBD2. The germline V gene encodes CDR1 SGHVS and CDR2 FNYEAQ. The V and J ends lost 5 bases and 9 bases, in that order; junction bases with no gene match: 11. CDR3 length equals 15 residues. CDR3: CASSPSGGGAGEQFF. The CDR3 DNA sequence: TGTGCCAGCAGCCCTAGCGGCGGGGGGGCGGGTGAGCAGTTCTTC.

Note on this clonotype: An end of the junction does not agree with germline; a read error may underlie this. The genes are TRBV4-1 and TRBJ2-7; no definite D call. The CDR3 is 15 residues long. Germline V gene data show CDR1 as MGHRA and CDR2 as YSYEKL. CDR3 amino acids: CASSQEAAASREQYF. CDR3 DNA sequence: TGTGCCAGCAGCCAAGAGGCGGCAGCCTCGCGCGAGCAGTACTTC.

A few counts support this clonotype. The chain has TRBV7-8 and TRBJ1-1, with D possibly matching TRBD1 (6 bases). Trimming took off 6 bases at V and 2 bases at J, with 13 bases between the two ends. This CDR3 has 14 amino acids. The germline V gene has CDR1 SGHVS and CDR2 FQNEAQ. CDR3 sequence reads: CASRPGTINTEAFF. The DNA for the CDR3 is TGTGCCAGCAGACCCGGGACAATAAACACTGAAGCTTTCTTT.

This clonotype was counted only a few times. The chain carries TRBV7-2 and TRBJ2-1; D is tentatively TRBD1 or TRBD2 (5 bases each). Trimming stripped 4 bases from V and 9 bases from J, with 10 bases between. CDR3 size: 12 residues. Germline V lookup: CDR1 SGHTA, CDR2 FQGNSA. The CDR3 protein is CASSSGDLEQFF. As DNA, the CDR3 is TGTGCCAGCAGCTCCGGGGACCTTGAGCAGTTCTTC. Variable domain in full (rest from reference TRBV7-2 and TRBJ2-1): GAGVSQSPSNKVTEKGKDVELRCDPISGHTALYWYRQSLGQGLEFLIYFQGNSAPDKSGLPSDRFSAERTGGSVSTLTIQRTQQEDSAVYLCASSSGDLEQFFGPGTRLTVL.

This clonotype was recorded a few times. The chain employs TRBV11-2 and TRBJ2-3, with unresolved D. Germline assignment: CDR1 SGHAT and CDR2 FQNNGV. The CDR3 covers 15 residues. The V and J ends lost 0 bases and 4 bases respectively, with 11 bases between them. The CDR3 nucleotides are TGTGCCAGCAGCTTAGATCCCATCGTATCAGATACGCAGTATTTT. This codes for CASSLDPIVSDTQYF. Full variable domain (outside the CDR3, taken from reference TRBV11-2 and TRBJ2-3): EAGVAQSPRYKIIEKRQSVAFWCNPISGHATLYWYQQILGQGPKLLIQFQNNGVVDDSQLPKDRFSAERLKGVDSTLKIQPAKLEDSAVYLCASSLDPIVSDTQYFGPGTRLTVL.

The chain couples TRBV2 to TRBJ2-7; TRBD2 agrees at 8 bases. Trimming at V came to 4 bases and at J to 10 bases, leaving 15 bases not matched to a gene. Germline V gene data show CDR1 as SNHLY and CDR2 as FYNNEI. This CDR3 contains 15 residues. CDR3 DNA: TGTGCCAGCAGTGCGGCGGCGGGGGGCCCCGGCGGTCAGTACTTC. Its protein product is CASSAAAGGPGGQYF.

The chain links TRBV19 to TRBJ1-1, with D uncertain. The germline V gene encodes CDR1 LNHDA and CDR2 SQIVND (reference sequence). The length of the CDR3 is 15 residues. V was cut by 0 bases and J by 0 bases, with 8 bases left in between. CDR3 bases: TGTGCCAGTAGTATAGACGGAGCTCTGAACACTGAAGCTTTCTTT. Its protein is CASSIDGALNTEAFF.

A few counts support this clonotype. The chain uses TRBV7-9 and TRBJ2-1; 13 bases match TRBD2. Trimming cost V 5 bases and J 8 bases; bases outside gene matches: 9. CDR1 and CDR2 from the germline V gene are SEHNR and FQNEAQ (reference sequence). This CDR3 is built from 16 residues. The CDR3 spells CASSPTSGGARDEQFF. CDR3 coding DNA: TGTGCCAGCAGCCCCACTAGCGGGGGGGCCAGAGATGAGCAGTTCTTC.

This clonotype was recorded a few times. The chain recombines TRBV27 with TRBJ2-7; D gene ambiguous. The CDR3 spans 13 residues. Germline values: CDR1 MNHEY, CDR2 SMNVEV (reference sequence). Trimming took 4 bases from V and 1 from J, leaving 8 bases between them. This CDR3 reads CASSSGSSYEQYF. As DNA, the CDR3 is TGTGCCAGCAGTTCCGGCTCATCCTACGAGCAGTACTTC.

V gene TRBV18 combines with J gene TRBJ2-7, with 8 bases lining up with TRBD1. The CDR3 has 18 residues. V lost 3 bases, J lost 3 bases, and 16 bases stayed unmatched. CDR1 and CDR2 (germline): KGHSH, LQKENI. The CDR3 region is CASSPAAYDRGKGYEQYF. CDR3 bases: TGTGCCAGCTCACCGGCAGCCTACGACAGGGGAAAAGGCTACGAGCAGTACTTC. Supplemented by reference TRBV18 and TRBJ2-7, the full variable domain reads NAGVMQNPRHLVRRRGQEARLRCSPMKGHSHVYWYRQLPEEGLKFMVYLQKENIIDESGMPKERFSAEFPKEGPSILRIQQVVRGDSAAYFCASSPAAYDRGKGYEQYFGPGTRLTVT.

Of note for this clonotype: The germline gene is not matched at one end of the junction; a read error may be the cause. V is TRBV24-1 and J is TRBJ2-6; no clear D gene. Germline assignment: CDR1 KGHDR and CDR2 SFDVKD. The CDR3 runs 14 residues. As DNA, the CDR3 is TGTGCCACCAGTGAGGCTGCTGGAGCCAACGTCCTGACTTTC. Translation: CATSEAAGANVLTF.

In this sample, this clonotype turned up a few times. CDR3 residues: CASSLQGLYEQYF. DNA of the CDR3: TGTGCCAGCAGCTTGCAGGGGCTCTACGAGCAGTACTTC. The rearrangement uses TRBV5-6 and TRBJ2-7, with a weak D call TRBD1 (6 bases). Trimming removed 1 base from V and 3 bases from J, with 8 bases in between. The CDR3 loop spans 13 amino acids. Germline values: CDR1 SGHDT, CDR2 YYEEEE.

The chain links TRBV20-1 to TRBJ2-1; TRBD1 agrees at 7 bases. From germline, CDR1 is DFQATT and CDR2 SNEGSKA (reference sequence). The CDR3 extends over 13 amino acids. J was trimmed by 0 bases and V by 8 bases; bases with no gene match: 4. This CDR3 is CSSDRVSYNEQFF. The CDR3 DNA reads as TGCAGTTCCGACAGGGTCTCCTACAATGAGCAGTTCTTC.

This clonotype was seen a few times. The V call is TRBV19, the J call TRBJ2-7, with 9 bases lining up with TRBD1. This CDR3 region has 14 residues. Germline trimming cut 1 base from V and 2 bases from J; bases unmatched to any gene: 0. Germline V gene sequence: CDR1 LNHDA, CDR2 SQIVND (reference sequence). The CDR3 DNA reads TGTGCCAGTAGTATAGGGGACAGGGCCTACGAGCAGTACTTC. Protein: CASSIGDRAYEQYF.

The gene calls are TRBV28 and TRBJ2-7; D is unclear. The germline CDR1 and CDR2 sequences are MDHEN and SYDVKM. V was shortened by 6 bases and J by 3 bases, with 21 bases between the two germline ends. The CDR3 loop spans 16 amino acids. CDR3 nucleotides: TGTGCCAGCAGCCCCTTATCGTGGTCCACCTACTACGAGCAGTACTTC. Protein sequence: CASSPLSWSTYYEQYF.

The rearrangement uses TRBV29-1 and TRBJ1-1; no firm D call. Trimming removed 7 bases from V and 0 bases from J, with 12 bases in between. The CDR3 contains 13 residues. Germline loops: CDR1 SQVTM, CDR2 ANQGSEA. The CDR3 is CSEQTWMNTEAFF. The CDR3 DNA follows: TGCAGCGAACAAACGTGGATGAACACTGAAGCTTTCTTT.

The rearrangement uses TRBV7-9 and TRBJ2-5, with 7 bases matching TRBD2. The CDR3 covers 12 residues. Losses at the gene ends were 0 bases for V and 14 bases for J; bases not matched to a gene: 6. Germline V gene lookup returns CDR1 SEHNR and CDR2 FQNEAQ (reference sequence). CDR3 sequence (DNA): TGTGCCAGCAGCTTAGCCAGGGAGGGCGTCTACTTC. This translates into CASSLAREGVYF.

This clonotype turned up a few times. The chain recombines TRBV11-2 with TRBJ2-2; D is unclear. The ends were cut back, 1 base at V and 5 bases at J, with 14 bases in the middle. The V gene's germline CDR1 is SGHAT and CDR2 FQNNGV. The CDR3 runs to 16 residues. The CDR3 DNA reads as TGTGCCAGCAGCTTAGTCTTTCATGAGAGGACCGGGGAGCTGTTTTTT. This gives the protein CASSLVFHERTGELFF.

CDR3 in amino acids: CASSFDRGHTF. The CDR3 DNA sequence: TGTGCCAGCAGTTTCGATCGGGGACACACCTTC. The chain joins TRBV28 to TRBJ1-2; a weak D match, TRBD1 (5 bases). The CDR3 is 11 residues long. The germline gives CDR1 MDHEN, CDR2 SYDVKM. The V end was cut by 3 bases, the J end by 12 bases, with 11 bases between.

The V and J genes are TRBV6-5 and TRBJ2-1; 9 nucleotides match TRBD2. The trim removed 0 bases at V and 4 bases at J, leaving 1 base unmatched. Germline values: CDR1 MNHEY, CDR2 SVGAGI. There are 15 residues in the CDR3. The CDR3 spells CASSYSSGGYNEQFF. In DNA, the CDR3 is TGTGCCAGCAGTTACTCAAGCGGGGGGTACAATGAGCAGTTCTTC.

V is TRBV6-5 and J is TRBJ2-2, with 9 bases identical to TRBD2. The germline V gene encodes CDR1 MNHEY and CDR2 SVGAGI. CDR3 size: 14 residues. Trimming at V came to 6 bases and at J to 4 bases, leaving 3 bases not matched to a gene. CDR3 sequence (DNA): TGTGCCAGCAGCCCAGCGGGGGGCACCGGGGAGCTGTTTTTT. Translated: CASSPAGGTGELFF.

This clonotype came up a few times. This sequence joins TRBV12-3 or TRBV12-4 and TRBJ2-5; D may be TRBD1 or TRBD2 (5 bases each). The CDR3 is made up of 15 amino acids. V gave up 4 bases and J gave up 2 bases, with 14 bases separating them. CDR3: CASSWGEGWQETQYF. CDR3 nucleotides: TGTGCCAGCAGTTGGGGCGAGGGATGGCAAGAGACCCAGTACTTC.

This chain connects TRBV7-6 to TRBJ2-6; 7 nucleotides align to TRBD1. V trimming: 5 bases; J trimming: 2 bases; junction bases outside the gene matches: 9. CDR1 SGHVS and CDR2 FNYEAQ come from the germline V gene. The CDR3 is 17 residues long. Written as DNA, the CDR3 is TGTGCCAGCAGCCCCGGGACAGAGTATCCTGGGGCCAACGTCCTGACTTTC. It codes for CASSPGTEYPGANVLTF.

This clonotype was seen repeatedly, ten times or more. The rearrangement joins TRBV7-9 to TRBJ2-7; D might be TRBD1 (5 bases). Germline CDR1 and CDR2: SEHNR and FQNEAQ (reference sequence). Trimming cost V 5 bases and J 0 bases, with 8 bases left between them. The CDR3 consists of 13 residues. This CDR3 is CASSPDTSYEQYF. In DNA, the CDR3 is TGTGCCAGCAGCCCGGACACCTCCTACGAGCAGTACTTC.